Sequencing of this T cell receptor (beta chain) was carried out in a study of response to subunit inactivated influenza vaccine. Study outcomes and limitations: Authors suggested seasonal influenza vaccinations each recruit few new T cells.

MiXCR, run by TCRdb on the RT-PCR reads, gives a single entry per CDR3 protein. Seen here are 450,000 to 550,000 distinct CDR3 sequences, about 25% observed once, and the top ten hold 1.5% to 2%. This CDR3 contains 14 residues. CDR1 and CDR2 from the germline V gene are DFQATT and SNEGSKA (reference sequence). The V end was cut by 0 bases, the J end by 4 bases, with 9 bases between. As for this clonotype: Its antigen is unidentified.

The J gene is TRBJ2-2, the V gene TRBV20-1; D unresolved. This sample comprised CD4+ T cells sorted from PBMCs, obtained approximately 5 days after vaccination. This sequence was found in a man aged 50 to 59 who received an inactivated influenza vaccine. The CDR3 reads CSARDWTTTGELFF. The CDR3 coding sequence is TGCAGTGCTAGAGATTGGACCACCACCGGGGAGCTGTTTTTT.